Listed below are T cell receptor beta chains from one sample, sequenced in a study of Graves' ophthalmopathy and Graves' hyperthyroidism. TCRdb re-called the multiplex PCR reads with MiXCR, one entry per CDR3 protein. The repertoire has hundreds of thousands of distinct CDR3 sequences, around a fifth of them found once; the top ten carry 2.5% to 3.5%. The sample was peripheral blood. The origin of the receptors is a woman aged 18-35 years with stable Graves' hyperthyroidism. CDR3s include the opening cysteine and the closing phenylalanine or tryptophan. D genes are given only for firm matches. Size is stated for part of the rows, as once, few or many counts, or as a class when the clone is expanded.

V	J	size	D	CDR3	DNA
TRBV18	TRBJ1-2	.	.	CASSPDRIRGYTF	TGTGCCAGCTCGCCTGACAGGATCCGTGGCTACACCTTC
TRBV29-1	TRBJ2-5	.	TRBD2	CSVRLAGASEETQYF	TGCAGCGTTCGACTAGCGGGAGCTTCGGAGGAGACCCAGTACTTC
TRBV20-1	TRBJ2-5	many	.	CSARARDFRSF	TGCAGTGCTAGAGCACGGGACTTTCGTTCCTTC
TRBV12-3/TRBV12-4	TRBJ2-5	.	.	CASSLQGGQTQYF	TGTGCCAGCAGTTTACAGGGTGGGCAGACCCAGTACTTC
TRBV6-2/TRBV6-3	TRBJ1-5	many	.	CASSYPADGSNQPQHF	TGTGCCAGCAGTTACCCCGCTGACGGGAGCAATCAGCCCCAGCATTTT
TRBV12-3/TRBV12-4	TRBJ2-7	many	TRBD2	CASSTGTSGRRGEQYF	TGTGCCAGCAGCACCGGGACTAGCGGGAGGCGAGGTGAGCAGTACTTC
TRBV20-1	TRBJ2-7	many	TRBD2	CSGLAGVGMNEQYF	TGCAGTGGCCTAGCGGGAGTAGGGATGAACGAGCAGTACTTC
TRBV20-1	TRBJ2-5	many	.	CSARASDQRETQYF	TGCAGTGCTAGAGCTTCGGATCAGAGAGAGACCCAGTACTTC
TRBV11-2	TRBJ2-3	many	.	CASSLMPDTQYF	TGTGCCAGCAGCTTAATGCCAGATACGCAGTATTTT
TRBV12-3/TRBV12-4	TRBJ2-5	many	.	CASSPIQETQYF	TGTGCCAGCAGCCCCATTCAAGAGACCCAGTACTTC
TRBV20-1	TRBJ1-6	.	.	CSAPGAGFNSPLHF	TGCAGTGCCCCCGGGGCAGGGTTCAATTCACCCCTCCACTTT
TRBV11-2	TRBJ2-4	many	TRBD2	CASSYTSGRIGNIQYF	TGTGCCAGCAGCTATACTAGCGGGAGGATAGGAAACATTCAGTACTTC
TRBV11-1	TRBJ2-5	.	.	CASTKTGYHTETQYF	TGTGCCAGCACCAAGACAGGTTATCACACAGAGACCCAGTACTTC
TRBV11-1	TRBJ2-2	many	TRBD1	CASSLTGTGNTGELFF	TGTGCCAGCAGTTTGACCGGGACAGGGAACACCGGGGAGCTGTTTTTT
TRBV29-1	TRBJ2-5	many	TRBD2	CSVAAGVGQTQYF	TGCAGCGTTGCGGCGGGAGTGGGGCAGACCCAGTACTTC
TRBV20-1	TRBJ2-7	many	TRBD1	CSARSLDRGVINEQYF	TGCAGTGCTAGAAGTTTGGACAGGGGGGTAATCAACGAGCAGTACTTC
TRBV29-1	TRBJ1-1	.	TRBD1	CSGSDRGLSEGFRNTEAFF	TGCAGCGGAAGTGACAGGGGGCTGAGTGAGGGTTTTCGGAACACTGAAGCTTTCTTT
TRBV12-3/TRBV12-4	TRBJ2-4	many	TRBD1	CASTRQGGIKYF	TGTGCCAGCACCCGGCAAGGGGGCATTAAGTACTTC
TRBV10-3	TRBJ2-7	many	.	CATLGGYEQYF	TGTGCCACCCTCGGAGGCTACGAGCAGTACTTC
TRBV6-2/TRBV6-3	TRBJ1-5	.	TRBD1	CARPGQGGYQPQHF	TGTGCCAGACCAGGACAGGGTGGCTATCAGCCCCAGCATTTT
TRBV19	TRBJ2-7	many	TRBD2	CASSIEGLAGRPYEQYF	TGTGCCAGTAGTATAGAAGGACTAGCGGGCCGACCCTACGAGCAGTACTTC
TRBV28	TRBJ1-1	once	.	CASSLRQMNTKAFF	TGTGCCAGCAGTTTAAGGCAGATGAACACTAAAGCTTTCTTT
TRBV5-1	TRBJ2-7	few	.	CASSLGAAAEQYF	TGCGCCAGCAGCTTGGGGGCGGCGGCCGAGCAGTACTTC
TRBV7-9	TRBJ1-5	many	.	CASSLGNGQPQHF	TGTGCCAGCAGCTTAGGGAATGGGCAGCCCCAGCATTTT
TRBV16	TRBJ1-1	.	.	CASSQSGLRSAFF	TGTGCCAGCAGCCAATCCGGTTTACGGTCAGCTTTCTTT
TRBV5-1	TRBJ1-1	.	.	CASSFGGSEAFF	TGCGCCAGCAGCTTTGGCGGGTCTGAAGCTTTCTTT
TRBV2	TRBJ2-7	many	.	CASNRLSYEQYF	TGTGCCAGCAATCGGCTCTCCTACGAGCAGTACTTC
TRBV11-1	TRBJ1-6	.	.	CASSLPSWTANNSPLHF	TGTGCCAGCAGCCTTCCCTCCTGGACAGCAAATAATTCACCCCTCCACTTT
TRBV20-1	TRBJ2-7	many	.	CSARPTDVSYEQYF	TGCAGTGCTAGACCGACGGACGTTTCCTACGAGCAGTACTTC
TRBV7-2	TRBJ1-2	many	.	CASSLRQARSTF	TGTGCCAGCAGCTTACGGCAGGCCCGGAGCACCTTC
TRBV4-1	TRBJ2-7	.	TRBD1	CASSQRTGVDEQYF	TGCGCCAGCAGCCAAAGGACAGGGGTGGACGAGCAGTACTTC
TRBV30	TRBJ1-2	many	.	CAWSVLASGGIGYTF	TGTGCCTGGAGTGTATTAGCCTCGGGAGGCATTGGCTACACCTTC
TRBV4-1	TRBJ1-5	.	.	CASSPRQYSNQPQHF	TGCGCCAGCAGCCCACGCCAATATAGCAATCAGCCCCAGCATTTT
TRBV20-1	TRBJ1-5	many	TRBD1	CSAKLRTGLRVNQPQHF	TGCAGTGCTAAACTGAGGACAGGCCTGCGGGTTAATCAGCCCCAGCATTTT
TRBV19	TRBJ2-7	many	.	CASSLAPNYEQYF	TGTGCCAGTAGTTTGGCCCCCAACTACGAGCAGTACTTC
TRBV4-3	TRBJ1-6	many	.	CASRPARQSNNSPLHF	TGCGCCAGCAGACCCGCCCGACAGTCCAATAATTCACCCCTCCACTTT
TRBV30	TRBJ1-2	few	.	CAWIGGWRYGYTF	TGTGCCTGGATAGGCGGCTGGCGGTATGGCTACACCTTC
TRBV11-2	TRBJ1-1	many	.	CASSPAGTEAFF	TGTGCCAGCAGTCCGGCGGGCACTGAAGCTTTCTTT
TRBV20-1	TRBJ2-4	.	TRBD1	CSAPPGQGIKYF	TGCAGTGCGCCCCCGGGACAGGGGATTAAGTACTTC
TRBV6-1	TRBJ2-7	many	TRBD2	CASSDSGRAYEQYF	TGTGCCAGCAGTGACAGCGGGAGGGCCTACGAGCAGTACTTC
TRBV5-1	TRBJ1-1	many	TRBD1	CASSPLTGSTEAFF	TGCGCCAGCAGCCCCCTGACAGGGAGCACTGAAGCTTTCTTT
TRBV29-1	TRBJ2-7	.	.	CSVRDYEQYF	TGCAGCGTCAGAGACTACGAGCAGTACTTC